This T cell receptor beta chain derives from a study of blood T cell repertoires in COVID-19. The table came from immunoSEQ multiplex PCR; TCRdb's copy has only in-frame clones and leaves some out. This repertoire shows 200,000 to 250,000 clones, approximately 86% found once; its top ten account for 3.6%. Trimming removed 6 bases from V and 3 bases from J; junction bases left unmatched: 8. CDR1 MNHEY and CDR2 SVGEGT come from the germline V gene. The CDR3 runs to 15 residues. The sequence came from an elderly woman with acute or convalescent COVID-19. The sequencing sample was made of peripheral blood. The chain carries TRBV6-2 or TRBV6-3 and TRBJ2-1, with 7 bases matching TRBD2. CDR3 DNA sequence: TGTGCCAGCAGCCCTCCTGGGGGGGTCTACAATGAGCAGTTCTTC. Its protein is CASSPPGGVYNEQFF.